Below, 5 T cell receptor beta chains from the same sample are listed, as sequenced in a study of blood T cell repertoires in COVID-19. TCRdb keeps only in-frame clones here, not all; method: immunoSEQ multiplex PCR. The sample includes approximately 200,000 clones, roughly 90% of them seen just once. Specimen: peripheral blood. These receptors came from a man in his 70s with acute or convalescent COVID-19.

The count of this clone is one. The CDR3 protein is CASSPTGTGDGYTF. CDR3 coding DNA: TGTGCCAGCAGCCCTACCGGGACAGGGGATGGCTACACCTTC. The genes are TRBV5-6 and TRBJ1-2; 10 nucleotides align to TRBD1. V lost 4 bases to trimming and J lost 6 bases; unmatched junction nucleotides: 6. The CDR3 covers 14 residues. Germline-derived CDR1 and CDR2 are SGHDT and YYEEEE.

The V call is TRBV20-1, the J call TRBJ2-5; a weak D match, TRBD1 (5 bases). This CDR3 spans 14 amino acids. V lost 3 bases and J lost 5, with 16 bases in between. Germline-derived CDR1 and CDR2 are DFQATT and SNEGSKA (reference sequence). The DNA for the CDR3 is TGCAGTGCTAGTGAGGCAGGGCGAAGGGAGACCCAGTACTTC. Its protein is CSASEAGRRETQYF.

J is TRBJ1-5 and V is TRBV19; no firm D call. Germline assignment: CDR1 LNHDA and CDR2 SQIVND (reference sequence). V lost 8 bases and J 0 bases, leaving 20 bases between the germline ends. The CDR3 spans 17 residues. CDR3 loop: CASSRRTSGISNQPQHF. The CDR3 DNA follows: TGTGCCAGTTCTCGTCGGACTAGTGGTATTAGCAATCAGCCCCAGCATTTT.

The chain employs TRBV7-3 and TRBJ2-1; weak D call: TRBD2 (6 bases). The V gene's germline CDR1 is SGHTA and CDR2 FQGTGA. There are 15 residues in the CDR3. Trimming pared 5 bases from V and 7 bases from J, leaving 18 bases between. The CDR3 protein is CASSPRGGVGNEQFF. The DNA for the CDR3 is TGTGCCAGCAGCCCACGGGGCGGGGTTGGAAATGAGCAGTTCTTC.

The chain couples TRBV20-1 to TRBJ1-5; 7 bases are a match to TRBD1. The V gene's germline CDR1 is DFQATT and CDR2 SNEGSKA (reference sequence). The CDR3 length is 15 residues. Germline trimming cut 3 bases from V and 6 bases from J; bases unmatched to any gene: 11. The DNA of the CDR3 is TGCAGTGCTAGTCCCCCGACAGGGTTTTCTCAGCCCCAGCATTTT. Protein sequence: CSASPPTGFSQPQHF.